The clone carrying this T cell receptor beta chain was detected ten times or more. The sample belongs to a study of Graves' ophthalmopathy and Graves' hyperthyroidism. Amplification of TCR beta CDR3 regions used RNA transcripts. Investigators did first-round RT-PCR with HTBI primers, then second-round multiplex PCR. TCRdb itself ran the multiplex PCR reads through MiXCR, one entry per CDR3 protein. The sample lists around 1.1 million distinct CDR3 sequences; 35% to 45% were seen once. The V end was cut by 1 base, the J end by 5 bases, with 15 bases between. This CDR3 spans 15 amino acids. Germline assignment: CDR1 SGHDN and CDR2 FVKESK.

This TCR was sampled from an adult man with Graves' hyperthyroidism. The sample was peripheral blood or thyroid tissue (not recorded which). This chain joins TRBV14 and TRBJ2-7; D remains ambiguous. Here the CDR3 reads CASSQARSPVDEQYF. For the CDR3, the DNA is TGTGCCAGCAGCCAAGCAAGGAGCCCGGTGGACGAGCAGTACTTC.